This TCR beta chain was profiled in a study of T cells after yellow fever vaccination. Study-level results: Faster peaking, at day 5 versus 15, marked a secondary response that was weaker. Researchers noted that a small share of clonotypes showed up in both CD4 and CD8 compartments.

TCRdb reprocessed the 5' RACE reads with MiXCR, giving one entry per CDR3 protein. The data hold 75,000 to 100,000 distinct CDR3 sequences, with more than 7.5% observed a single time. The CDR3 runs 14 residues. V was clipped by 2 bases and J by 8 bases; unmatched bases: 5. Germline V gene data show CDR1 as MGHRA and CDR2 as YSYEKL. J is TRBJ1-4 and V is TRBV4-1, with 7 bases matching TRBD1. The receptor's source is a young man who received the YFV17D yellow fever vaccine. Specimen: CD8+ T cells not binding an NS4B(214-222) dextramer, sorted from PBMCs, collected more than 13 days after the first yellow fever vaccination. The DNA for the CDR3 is TGCGCCAGCAGCCAAACAGGGGATAGGGAAAAACTGTTTTTT. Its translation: CASSQTGDREKLFF.